Listed below are T cell receptor beta chains from one sample, sequenced in a study of shared clonotypes between healthy human individuals. The assay was immunoSEQ multiplex PCR, and TCRdb's table has in-frame clones only and misses some. Among about 2 million clones listed, approximately 95% were seen once. The sample consisted of naive CD4+ T cells sorted from blood. These TCRs come from a man between 18 and 35 years old in good health. The conserved cysteine and the conserved F or W are not part of the CDR3 here.

v_call	cdr3_length	cdr3_aa
TRBV6-5	12	ASSTTDRFYSYT
TRBV6-1	15	ASSDLPSGGPTDTQY
TRBV6-5	13	ASSLIGAGDEKLF
TRBV6-5	11	ASSRGGAHEQY
TRBV7-2	13	ASSLTPNSYNEQF
TRBV5-1	13	ASSPPRAGPYEQY
TRBV7-9	11	ASSLEVSNGYT
TRBV10-1	14	ASTRGGGPPRSPLH
TRBV10-3	11	AISDGHNQPQH
TRBV5-6	9	ASSRAGELF
TRBV4-1	12	ASSQARDIKSLF
TRBV6-5	14	ASSYEQPGVNTEAF
TRBV7-9	13	ASSPGAGTTYEQY
TRBV5-1	14	ASSFYGRGLGSPLH
TRBV4-1	15	ASSREPAETNTGELF
TRBV7-9	13	ASSLVPTQAREQY
TRBV2	11	ASRTGVAGELF
TRBV15	17	ATSRTDTRRDSGFGPLH
TRBV10-3	11	AITEDRGQEAF
TRBV28	15	ASSGPLGAGGGNTIY
TRBV14	14	ASSQVIHWYSYEQY
TRBV5-4	14	ASSLVPAGGQETQY
TRBV7-2	13	ASSSASVSYNEQF
TRBV30	11	AWSADWGGEQF
TRBV10-1	16	ASSEIKLAGLGTDTQY
TRBV5-1	13	ASSPRTAEFYEQY
TRBV13	18	ASSLRNKFVTGERTDTQY
TRBV10-2	13	ATWDLAGTSYEQY
TRBV18	13	ASSPMGQGGNTIY
TRBV29-1	11	SANRGIYNEQF
TRBV9	13	ASSVVDSINTEAF
TRBV5-1	12	ASSPVLGGNEQY
TRBV5-5	13	ASSSTGLLNTEAF
TRBV5-1	12	ASSLRAPALEAF
TRBV5-1	16	ASRSRRGGRAPTDTQY
TRBV19	12	ASSLEGRREKLF
TRBV10-3	13	AISASTDSNEKLF
TRBV6-5	11	ASSYGGADTQY
TRBV5-1	14	ASSLEGKRLNYEQY
TRBV15	12	ATSRERQGPEAF